This entry concerns a single TCR beta chain. Before the diagnostic colonoscopy, ulcerative colitis patients were free of immunosuppressive medication. The germline V and J ends were trimmed by 4 bases and 3 bases, with 19 bases remaining between them. The CDR3 sequence is 16 residues long. The germline V gene encodes CDR1 LGHNA and CDR2 YNFKEQ. The sample comes from a study of pediatric ulcerative colitis. This was a survey-level run. Here immunoSEQ multiplex PCR was the method, and the copy in TCRdb shows in-frame clones only, minus some. Among about 9,500 clones, 88% were seen once, and the ten largest hold roughly 6.4%.

The V gene is TRBV4-2, the J gene TRBJ2-7; D gene unclear. The sequence came from a girl aged 5 to 17 with moderate ulcerative colitis. Material for sequencing was blood. This CDR3 is CASSLMTGAMGYEQYF. The CDR3 nucleotides are TGTGCCAGCAGCCTGATGACCGGTGCAATGGGCTACGAGCAGTACTTC.